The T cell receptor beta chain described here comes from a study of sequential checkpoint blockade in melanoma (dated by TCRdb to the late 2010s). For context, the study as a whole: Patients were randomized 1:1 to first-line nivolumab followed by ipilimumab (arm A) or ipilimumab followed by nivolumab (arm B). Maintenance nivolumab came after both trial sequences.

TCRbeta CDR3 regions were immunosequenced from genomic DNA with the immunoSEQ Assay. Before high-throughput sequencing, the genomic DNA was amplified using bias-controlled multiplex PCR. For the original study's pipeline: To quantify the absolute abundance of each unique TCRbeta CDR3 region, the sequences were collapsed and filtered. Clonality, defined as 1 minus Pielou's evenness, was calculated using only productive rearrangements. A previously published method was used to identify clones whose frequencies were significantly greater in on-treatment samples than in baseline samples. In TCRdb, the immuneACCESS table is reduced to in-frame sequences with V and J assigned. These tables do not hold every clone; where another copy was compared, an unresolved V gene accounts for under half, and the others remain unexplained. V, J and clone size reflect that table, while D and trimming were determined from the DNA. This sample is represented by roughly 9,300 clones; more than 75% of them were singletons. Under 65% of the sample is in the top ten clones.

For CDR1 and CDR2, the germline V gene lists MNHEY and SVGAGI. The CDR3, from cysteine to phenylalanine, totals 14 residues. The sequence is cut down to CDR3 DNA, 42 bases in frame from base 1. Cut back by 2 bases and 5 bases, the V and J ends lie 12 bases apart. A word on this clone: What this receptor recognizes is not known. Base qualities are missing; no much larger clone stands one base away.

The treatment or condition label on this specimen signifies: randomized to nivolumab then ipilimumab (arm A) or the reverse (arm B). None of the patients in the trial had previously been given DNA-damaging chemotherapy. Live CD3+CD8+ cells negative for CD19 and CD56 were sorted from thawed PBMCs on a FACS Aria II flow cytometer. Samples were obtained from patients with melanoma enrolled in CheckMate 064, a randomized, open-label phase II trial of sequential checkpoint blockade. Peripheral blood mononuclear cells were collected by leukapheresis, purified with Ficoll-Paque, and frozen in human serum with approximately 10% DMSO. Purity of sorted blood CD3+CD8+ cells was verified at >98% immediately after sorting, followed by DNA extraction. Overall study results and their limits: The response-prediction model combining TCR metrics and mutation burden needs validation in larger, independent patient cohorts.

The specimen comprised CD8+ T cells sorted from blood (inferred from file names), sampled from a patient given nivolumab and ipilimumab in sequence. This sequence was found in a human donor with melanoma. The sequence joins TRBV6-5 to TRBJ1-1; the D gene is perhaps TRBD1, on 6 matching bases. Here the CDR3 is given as CASSYQRGATEAFF. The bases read TGTGCCAGCAGTTACCAACGGGGGGCAACTGAAGCTTTCTTT.